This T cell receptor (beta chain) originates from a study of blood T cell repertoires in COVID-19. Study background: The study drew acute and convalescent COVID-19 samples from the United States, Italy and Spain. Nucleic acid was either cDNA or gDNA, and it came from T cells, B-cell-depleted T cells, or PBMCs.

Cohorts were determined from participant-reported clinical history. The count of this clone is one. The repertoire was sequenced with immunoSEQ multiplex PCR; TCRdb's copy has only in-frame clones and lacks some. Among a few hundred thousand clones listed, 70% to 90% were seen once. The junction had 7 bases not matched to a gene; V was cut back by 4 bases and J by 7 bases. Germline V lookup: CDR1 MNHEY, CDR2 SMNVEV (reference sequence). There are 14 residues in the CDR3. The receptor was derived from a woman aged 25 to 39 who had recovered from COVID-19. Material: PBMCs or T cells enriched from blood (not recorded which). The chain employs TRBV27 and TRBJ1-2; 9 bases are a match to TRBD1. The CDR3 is CASSCTGQGCGYTF. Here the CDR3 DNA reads TGTGCCAGCAGTTGTACGGGACAGGGATGTGGCTACACCTTC.